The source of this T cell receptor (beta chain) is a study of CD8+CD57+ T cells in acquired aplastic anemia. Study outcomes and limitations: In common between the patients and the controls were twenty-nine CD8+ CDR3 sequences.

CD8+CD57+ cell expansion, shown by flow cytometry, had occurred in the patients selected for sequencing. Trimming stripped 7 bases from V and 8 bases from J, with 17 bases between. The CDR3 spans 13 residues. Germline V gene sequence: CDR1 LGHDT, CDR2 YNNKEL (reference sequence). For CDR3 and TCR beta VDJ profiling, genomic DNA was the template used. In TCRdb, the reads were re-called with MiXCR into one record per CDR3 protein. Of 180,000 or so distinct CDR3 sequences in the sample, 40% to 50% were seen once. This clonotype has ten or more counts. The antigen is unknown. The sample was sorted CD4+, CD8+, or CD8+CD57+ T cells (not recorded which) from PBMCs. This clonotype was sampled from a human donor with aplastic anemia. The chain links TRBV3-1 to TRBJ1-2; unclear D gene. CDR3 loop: CASTWGGRYGYTF. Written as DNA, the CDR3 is TGTGCCAGCACGTGGGGTGGCCGTTACGGCTACACCTTC.